This is a list of T cell receptor beta chains from one sample in a study of CD8 T cells in Susac syndrome. TCRdb reprocessed the immunoSEQ multiplex PCR reads with MiXCR, giving one entry per CDR3 protein. The sample includes about 150,000 distinct CDR3 sequences, roughly 95% of them seen just once. Sample: CD8+ T cells from PBMCs. The receptors originated from a human donor with multiple sclerosis. CDR3s include the opening cysteine and the closing phenylalanine or tryptophan. D genes are given only for firm matches. Clone size is given for some rows only: seen once, a few or many times, or a class if the clone is expanded.

v_call: TRBV20-1
d_call: NA
j_call: TRBJ2-2
cdr3_length: 15
clone_size: NA
cdr3_nt: TGCAGTGCTAGAGATGAAGGCCAAAGCACCGGGGAGCTGTTTTTT
cdr3_aa: CSARDEGQSTGELFF

v_call: TRBV6-5
d_call: TRBD1
j_call: TRBJ1-2
cdr3_length: 15
clone_size: NA
cdr3_nt: TGTGCCAGCAGTTATCGTTACGGGACAGTATATGGCTACACCTTC
cdr3_aa: CASSYRYGTVYGYTF

v_call: TRBV9
d_call: TRBD2
j_call: TRBJ2-7
cdr3_length: 12
clone_size: NA
cdr3_nt: TGTGCCAGCAGCGTCGGCGGGGGCGAGCAGTACTTC
cdr3_aa: CASSVGGGEQYF

v_call: TRBV7-9
d_call: TRBD1
j_call: TRBJ2-7
cdr3_length: 14
clone_size: once
cdr3_nt: TGTGCCAGCAGCCTGGGACAGGGTGCCCACGAGCAGTACTTC
cdr3_aa: CASSLGQGAHEQYF

v_call: TRBV30
d_call: NA
j_call: TRBJ2-3
cdr3_length: 12
clone_size: NA
cdr3_nt: TGTGCCTGGAGTGTACAATCCCCGACGCAGTATTTT
cdr3_aa: CAWSVQSPTQYF

v_call: TRBV20-1
d_call: NA
j_call: TRBJ2-3
cdr3_length: 13
clone_size: NA
cdr3_nt: TGCAGTGCTAGAATGGGGCTCACAGATACGCAGTATTTT
cdr3_aa: CSARMGLTDTQYF

v_call: TRBV30
d_call: TRBD1
j_call: TRBJ1-1
cdr3_length: 13
clone_size: NA
cdr3_nt: TGTGCCTGGAGACTAGACAGGGGGCTTGAAGCTTTCTTT
cdr3_aa: CAWRLDRGLEAFF

v_call: TRBV15
d_call: NA
j_call: TRBJ2-7
cdr3_length: 14
clone_size: NA
cdr3_nt: TGTGCCACCAGCAGAAACGACCGGCACCACGAGCAGTACTTC
cdr3_aa: CATSRNDRHHEQYF

v_call: TRBV2
d_call: NA
j_call: TRBJ2-3
cdr3_length: 13
clone_size: NA
cdr3_nt: TGTGCCGCCCTGGGGGAGAGCACAGATACGCAGTATTTT
cdr3_aa: CAALGESTDTQYF

v_call: TRBV5-1
d_call: NA
j_call: TRBJ2-1
cdr3_length: 14
clone_size: NA
cdr3_nt: TGCGCCAGCAGAAAGGACTCCTCCTACAATGAGCAGTTCTTC
cdr3_aa: CASRKDSSYNEQFF

v_call: TRBV5-6
d_call: NA
j_call: TRBJ2-1
cdr3_length: 16
clone_size: NA
cdr3_nt: TGTGCCAGCAGCTCGTCTCTGGGGGGGCAATACAATGAGCAGTTCTTC
cdr3_aa: CASSSSLGGQYNEQFF

v_call: TRBV11-2
d_call: NA
j_call: TRBJ2-3
cdr3_length: 13
clone_size: NA
cdr3_nt: TGTGCCAGCAGCTCTTATCGGGCAGATACGCAGTATTTT
cdr3_aa: CASSSYRADTQYF

v_call: TRBV29-1
d_call: NA
j_call: TRBJ2-1
cdr3_length: 12
clone_size: NA
cdr3_nt: TGCAGCGTTTACCTTTCCTACAATGAGCAGTTCTTC
cdr3_aa: CSVYLSYNEQFF

v_call: TRBV20-1
d_call: NA
j_call: TRBJ2-2
cdr3_length: 13
clone_size: once
cdr3_nt: TGCAGTGTTTCGGACAGAAACACCGGGGAGCTGTTTTTT
cdr3_aa: CSVSDRNTGELFF

v_call: TRBV18
d_call: NA
j_call: TRBJ2-1
cdr3_length: 15
clone_size: NA
cdr3_nt: TGTGCCAGCTCACACAGGGAGCAGCGCCTAAATGAGCAGTTCTTC
cdr3_aa: CASSHREQRLNEQFF